Presented here are 6 T cell receptor beta chains from one specimen sequenced in a study of OX40 agonist ivuxolimab in advanced cancers. Generated by immunoSEQ multiplex PCR, the TCRdb table keeps only in-frame clones and is missing some. This sample carries 55,000 or so clones, about 90% of them seen once, and the ten largest clones take roughly 13%. Sequenced here: CD4+ or CD8+ T cells sorted from blood, sampled in a trial of the OX40 agonist ivuxolimab. The receptors shown here come from an adult with an advanced solid tumor such as melanoma, head and neck, liver or kidney cancer.

This sequence joins TRBV19 and TRBJ2-2; no definite D call. The germline CDR1 and CDR2 sequences are LNHDA and SQIVND (reference sequence). The CDR3 is 14 amino acids. Trimming pared 7 bases from V and 0 bases from J, leaving 9 bases between. In nucleotides, the CDR3 is TGTGCCAGTAACGGCAGGACGAACACCGGGGAGCTGTTTTTT. It codes for CASNGRTNTGELFF.

This rearrangement joins TRBV18 to TRBJ2-7, with 8 bases that match TRBD1. Germline V lookup: CDR1 KGHSH, CDR2 LQKENI. With 2 bases clipped from V and 4 bases from J, the junction kept 13 bases outside the gene matches. There are 17 residues in the CDR3. The CDR3 is CASSPFLGRTGGYEQYF. The DNA of the CDR3 is TGTGCCAGCTCACCATTCTTGGGGCGAACAGGGGGATACGAGCAGTACTTC.

This chain joins TRBV30 and TRBJ1-5; D is unclear. V was pared by 0 bases and J by 3 bases, with 3 bases between. CDR1 and CDR2 (germline): GTSNPN, SVGIG (reference sequence). The CDR3 length is 12 residues. The CDR3 DNA reads TGTGCCTGGAGTGTGGTCAATCAGCCCCAGCATTTT. Protein product: CAWSVVNQPQHF.

The CDR3 bases are TGTGCCACCGGACAGTTGCACTCTGGAAACACCATATATTTT. Translated: CATGQLHSGNTIYF. The V gene is TRBV28, the J gene TRBJ1-3; D might be TRBD1 (6 bases). Germline V gene lookup returns CDR1 MDHEN and CDR2 SYDVKM. CDR3 length equals 14 residues. The V end was cut by 10 bases, the J end by 0 bases, with 13 bases between. Looking up the rest from reference TRBV28 and TRBJ1-3 gives the full variable domain: DVKVTQSSRYLVKRTGEKVFLECVQDMDHENMFWYRQDPGLGLRLIYFSYDVKMKEKGDIPEGYSVSREKKERFSLILESASTNQTSMYLCATGQLHSGNTIYFGEGSWLTVV.

The chain is built from TRBV5-1 and TRBJ2-1; 10 bases map to TRBD2. J was trimmed by 3 bases and V by 2 bases; bases with no gene match: 5. The CDR3 has 16 residues. Germline-derived CDR1 and CDR2 are SGHRS and YFSETQ. CDR3 loop: CASSLPGTSDYNEQFF. In DNA form, the CDR3 reads TGCGCCAGCAGCTTACCCGGGACTAGCGACTACAATGAGCAGTTCTTC.

This clone was recorded only once. The chain recombines TRBV5-1 with TRBJ2-7; no reliable D call. The CDR3 extends over 14 amino acids. Trimming cost V 2 bases and J 2 bases, with 11 bases left between them. The germline V gene encodes CDR1 SGHRS and CDR2 YFSETQ. CDR3 sequence reads: CASSFGSSPYEQYF. CDR3 DNA sequence: TGCGCCAGCAGCTTCGGATCCTCCCCCTACGAGCAGTACTTC.